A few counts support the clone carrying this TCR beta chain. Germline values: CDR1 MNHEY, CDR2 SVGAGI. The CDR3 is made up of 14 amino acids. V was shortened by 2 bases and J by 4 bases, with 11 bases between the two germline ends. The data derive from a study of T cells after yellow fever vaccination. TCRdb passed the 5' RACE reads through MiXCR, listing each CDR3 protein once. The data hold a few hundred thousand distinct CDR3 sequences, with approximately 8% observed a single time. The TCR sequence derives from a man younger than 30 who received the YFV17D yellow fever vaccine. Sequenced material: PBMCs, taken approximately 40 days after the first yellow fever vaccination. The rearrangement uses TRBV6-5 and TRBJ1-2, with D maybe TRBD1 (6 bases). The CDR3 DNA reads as TGTGCCAGCAGTTACAAAGGGGGTGGCTATGGCTACACCTTC. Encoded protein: CASSYKGGGYGYTF.